A selection of T cell receptor beta chains follows, all from one sample in a study of blood T cells in healthy people across ages. TCRdb analysed the 5' RACE reads with MiXCR anew, one entry per CDR3 protein. Of some 750,000 distinct CDR3 sequences listed, roughly 20% were seen once; the top ten hold about 22%. Input material: blood. These receptors were taken from a man between 65 and 85 years old in good health. The CDR3 runs from the conserved cysteine through the conserved F or W. Fields, in order: J gene, CDR3 length, V gene, clone size, CDR3 protein. A clone size is listed for some rows: how often the clone was seen (once, few, many), or a class if it is expanded.

TRBJ2-4 | 12 | TRBV10-3 | - | CAISDSKNIQYF
TRBJ1-2 | 15 | TRBV6-1 | - | CASSEALTGIYGYTF
TRBJ1-1 | 11 | TRBV27 | many | CASRKGYEAFF
TRBJ1-2 | 14 | TRBV5-1 | few | CASSSDWRYRSYTF
TRBJ2-1 | 13 | TRBV5-1 | - | CASSLEVNNEQFF
- | 15 | TRBV5-1 | - | CASSLAVGELDEQFF
TRBJ1-4 | 14 | TRBV6-5 | many | CASGEAFRGEKLFF
TRBJ1-2 | 14 | TRBV6-5 | few | CASGLGAVGYGYTF
TRBJ1-5 | 12 | TRBV29-1 | - | CSVTVGVGPQHF
TRBJ1-1 | 14 | TRBV12-3/TRBV12-4 | - | CASNTGQTGTEAFF
TRBJ2-3 | 15 | TRBV11-2 | - | CASSPGSRSTDTQYF
TRBJ1-1 | 15 | TRBV4-2 | - | CASSQETGLNTEAFF
TRBJ1-3 | 16 | TRBV9 | once | CASSVGQISSGNTIYF
TRBJ2-7 | 15 | TRBV5-1 | few | CASSTRTGPTYEQYF
- | 14 | TRBV7-9 | - | CASSLGTGVEEQYF
TRBJ2-7 | 15 | TRBV7-2 | - | CAGSSGTSNSYEQYF
TRBJ1-1 | 13 | TRBV29-1 | few | CSGGEGGGTEAFF
TRBJ2-5 | 11 | TRBV6-1 | - | CATGRQETQYF
TRBJ2-5 | 14 | TRBV28 | few | CASSSGSGLKTQYF
TRBJ2-1 | 15 | TRBV7-3 | - | CASSLDWGSVNEQFF
TRBJ1-4 | 14 | TRBV6-6 | - | CASSSDRGWEKLFF
TRBJ1-1 | 15 | TRBV5-1 | - | CASSPRDSGGTEAFF
TRBJ2-1 | 15 | TRBV5-5 | many | CASSLELAGYNEQFF
TRBJ2-1 | 16 | TRBV3-1 | - | CASSQRLAGESNEQFF
TRBJ2-5 | 11 | TRBV10-3 | - | CAIGGEETQYF
TRBJ2-7 | 16 | TRBV7-2 | few | CASSTTGPIYSYEQYF
TRBJ2-5 | 14 | TRBV3-1 | many | CASRDRDMRETQYF
TRBJ1-5 | 14 | TRBV29-1 | - | CSVEDGPRGQPQHF
TRBJ2-7 | 15 | TRBV12-3/TRBV12-4 | - | CASSLLGGSSYEQYF
TRBJ2-7 | 14 | TRBV7-9 | - | CASSLLTGGDEQYF
TRBJ2-7 | 16 | TRBV7-2 | - | CASSLWPGEISYEQYF
TRBJ1-3 | 14 | TRBV30 | - | CAWRGGGSGNTIYF
TRBJ1-4 | 14 | TRBV18 | - | CASSPGITNEKLFF
- | 12 | TRBV10-3 | - | CAISERFHEQYF
TRBJ2-1 | 15 | TRBV11-2 | many | CASSRTLGSYNEQFF
TRBJ2-5 | 14 | TRBV20-1 | few | CSASVADRQETQYF
TRBJ2-3 | 15 | TRBV12-3/TRBV12-4 | - | CASRKTGTGIDTQYF
TRBJ2-2 | 14 | TRBV12-3/TRBV12-4 | - | CASSPLGYTGELFF
TRBJ1-5 | 16 | TRBV6-1 | - | CASGKTGAARNQPQHF
TRBJ2-5 | 13 | TRBV6-5 | few | CAAQPRGVETQYF
TRBJ2-3 | 16 | TRBV3-1 | few | CASSQSAPGGPDTQYF
TRBJ2-1 | 14 | TRBV20-1 | - | CSASGGQGLHEQFF
TRBJ1-4 | 14 | TRBV28 | few | CASSGTALNEKLFF
TRBJ2-1 | 13 | TRBV2 | - | CATGTSGYNEQFF
TRBJ2-3 | 13 | TRBV29-1 | - | CSAPSLSTDTQYF
TRBJ1-3 | 16 | TRBV2 | - | CASSEYRLVSGNTIYF
TRBJ2-3 | 16 | TRBV7-2 | - | CASSLDRWGSTDTQYF
TRBJ2-3 | 13 | TRBV29-1 | - | CSVEEARGPAQYF
TRBJ1-1 | 12 | TRBV20-1 | few | CSARGHAGEAFF
TRBJ2-1 | 13 | TRBV20-1 | - | CSARRALYNEQFF
TRBJ1-1 | 14 | TRBV6-5 | - | CASSYRQAYTEAFF
TRBJ2-5 | 16 | TRBV5-1 | - | CASSLGSSGVRETQYF
TRBJ2-6 | 15 | TRBV6-4 | - | CASTQTGVGANVLTF
TRBJ2-5 | 14 | TRBV5-1 | few | CASSYNREQETQYF
TRBJ2-5 | 14 | TRBV7-9 | - | CASSLASPVKTQYF
TRBJ1-1 | 13 | TRBV12-3/TRBV12-4 | few | CASRPNLNTEAFF
TRBJ1-3 | 16 | TRBV12-3/TRBV12-4 | few | CASSFWRTGVGNTIYF
TRBJ1-2 | 13 | TRBV20-1 | few | CSASRTGEYGYTF
TRBJ2-2 | 15 | TRBV5-5 | few | CASSLRTSQTGELFF